The source of this TCR beta chain is a study of CD8+ T cells in alopecia areata. Comments on this clone: Its target is not known.

The CDR3 is 16 amino acids. Trimming took 2 bases from V and 2 from J; bases not matched to a gene: 5. The germline gives CDR1 SQVTM, CDR2 ANQGSEA. Study-wide findings and caveats: TCR sharing was clearer in mice than between patients, perhaps partly owing to patient HLA diversity. Lesional scalp displayed greater clonality than normal scalp, most notably in alopecia totalis/universalis. In scalp samples, resident alphabeta T cells of normal skin are also sequenced.

cDNA prepared by RNA extraction and subsequent reverse transcription served as the template for sequencing. Assay used: immunoSEQ multiplex PCR; TCRdb lists only in-frame clones, some missing. This sample yields 55,000 to 65,000 clones, of which around 47% are seen a single time; roughly 50% belongs to the top ten. Alopecia areata patients had lesional scalp punch biopsies and peripheral blood taken from them. This rearrangement joins TRBV29-1 to TRBJ2-3, with TRBD1 identical over 12 bases. The sequencing sample was made of NKG2D-low CD8+ T cells sorted from blood. This clonotype was obtained from a human donor with alopecia areata. CDR3 DNA: TGCAGCGTTGAATGGGGGACAGGGGGCTTCACAGATACGCAGTATTTT. Translating gives CSVEWGTGGFTDTQYF.